This T cell receptor beta chain was identified in a study of naive and memory T cell subsets. This CDR3 has 14 residues. Between the trimmed V and J ends, which lost 5 bases and 1 base, there was a span of 9 bases. In this sample, this clonotype is medium-sized (0.01 to 0.1%). Two oligonucleotides, mixed equimolar, formed the beta constant-region primer covering TRBC1 and TRBC2. The ligated cDNA underwent four PCR rounds using SP2 and nested alpha and beta constant-region primers. TCRdb reprocessed the UMI-ligation and nested PCR reads with MiXCR, giving one entry per CDR3 protein. The sample consists of some 30,000 distinct CDR3 sequences, approximately 17% of them appearing once.

The material sequenced was effector memory CD4+ T cells from blood. The sample's subset: effector memory, CD45RA- CD27-. V is TRBV12-3 or TRBV12-4 and J is TRBJ1-3, with D possibly TRBD1 on 5 matching bases. This receptor was obtained from a human donor in good health. CDR3 DNA sequence: TGTGCCAGCAGTCAACAGGAATCTGGAAACACCATATATTTT. It codes for CASSQQESGNTIYF.